This TCR beta chain originates from a study of persistence of HIV-infected CD4 T cells. Study in general: Suppressive ART had lasted a median of approximately 8 years. Overall study findings and caveats: Compared with CD3/CD28-stimulated cells, CMV- and Gag-responding cells showed lower TCRbeta richness.

Note on this clone: The antigen is not known.

This CDR3 comprises 15 residues. Germline CDR1 and CDR2: LGHDT and YNNKEL (reference sequence). Trimming cost V 1 base and J 7 bases, with 14 bases left between them. The stimulus was lysate of CMV-infected fibroblasts, around 11 ug/mL. Memory cells lacking CD40L and CD69 with high CD45RO were sorted. For roughly 19 hours, CD8-depleted PBMCs received anti-CD28/CD49d costimulation, a CD40-blocking antibody and enfuvirtide. Sequencing used immunoSEQ version 4 in survey mode. Profiled with immunoSEQ multiplex PCR; TCRdb holds only in-frame clones, not every one. Of 35,000 to 40,000 clones listed, around 80% are singletons.

The TCR comes from an adult man with HIV who was CMV-seropositive. The rearrangement joins TRBV3-1 (or the pseudogene TRBV3-2) to TRBJ1-5, with TRBD1 as a possible D gene (6 bases). Sample: CD4+ T cells sorted from PBMCs after approximately 19-hour stimulation, taken from a patient who received antiretroviral therapy. CDR3 DNA: TGTGCCAGCAGCCAAGTATACCAAGGGACACAGCCCCAGCATTTT. Its protein is CASSQVYQGTQPQHF.